This T cell receptor (beta chain) is drawn from a study of T cells in localized non-small cell lung cancer (TCRdb year 2020). For the wider study: T cell repertoires of 236 early-stage NSCLC patients were analyzed, with tumors being compared against uninvolved tumor-adjacent lungs. All 240 or so NSCLC patients in the cohort were treatment-naive and had localized lung tumors that were resected. A mean age of around 66 years was recorded for the NSCLC patients, of whom 129 were male and 95 to 110 were female. The full study reports these points: Longer overall survival was associated with higher blood T cell density, whereas shorter survival was associated with higher adjacent-lung clonality. Multi-region tumor sequencing was not performed, so intratumor heterogeneity could not be excluded. Because of the exploratory design, TCR variables were selected using unadjusted p-values without false-discovery rate correction. Uninvolved tumor-adjacent lung showed the highest T cell clonality, higher than tumor, which suggests more focused antigenic responses in the adjacent lung. Of the top 100 tumor clones, a median of roughly 56 were detected in paired uninvolved adjacent lung; over 25 were also among that lung's top 100.

The immunoSEQ Assay was used to sequence TCR beta CDR3 regions from DNA. The published analysis was carried out like this. To compute T cell density, TCR beta template counts were normalized to usable DNA, which was estimated by amplifying housekeeping genes. Using the preseqR package, richness was estimated by extrapolating to 120,000 templates for tissue samples and 400,000 templates for PBMC samples. Clonality was calculated as one minus Pielou's evenness. Tissue-enriched TCRs were identified by differential abundance testing using productive amino-acid clonotypes, minimum total count 5 and alpha 0.1. The Jaccard Index and the Morisita Overlap Index were used to measure how much the repertoires overlapped between compartments. GLIPH grouped TCR beta CDR3s together with public tetramer-defined viral CDR3s, and a viral motif had to include at least three viral sequences and show V-gene enrichment. The clones in this table, taken by TCRdb from immuneACCESS, are in-frame only. Not every clone is retained; where verified, under half of the shortfall comes from an unresolved V gene, and the cause of the rest is unknown. D and trimming were read from the DNA, whereas the V and J calls and clone size are those reported in that table. This sample has roughly 39,000 clones in its table, and around 84% of those were observed once. Of the sample, about 3.5% is held by the ten largest clones.

At diagnosis, peripheral blood, uninvolved tumor-adjacent lung and tumor were collected and were preserved as a mix of fresh-frozen and FFPE material. For TCR repertoire profiling, blood samples were analyzed as peripheral blood mononuclear cells. This clone appeared once. Its antigen specificity is not known. No base qualities exist here, and no much larger clone lies one base off it. V lost 1 base and J lost 3 bases; the stretch between them is 7 bases long. CDR1 is given as SGHDT and CDR2 as YYEEEE, both from the germline V gene. The CDR3 spans 13 residues, from the cysteine through the phenylalanine. Just the 39-base CDR3 DNA is kept, in frame starting at base 1.

The clonotype was recovered from a man between 18 and 49 years old with stage I lung adenocarcinoma. The rearrangement joined TRBV5-6 to TRBJ1-1; the D gene remains uncertain. The material sequenced was peripheral blood, taken before any cancer treatment. The DNA sequence is TGTGCCAGCAGCTTGTTAAGGGACACTGAAGCTTTCTTT. This gives the protein CASSLLRDTEAFF.